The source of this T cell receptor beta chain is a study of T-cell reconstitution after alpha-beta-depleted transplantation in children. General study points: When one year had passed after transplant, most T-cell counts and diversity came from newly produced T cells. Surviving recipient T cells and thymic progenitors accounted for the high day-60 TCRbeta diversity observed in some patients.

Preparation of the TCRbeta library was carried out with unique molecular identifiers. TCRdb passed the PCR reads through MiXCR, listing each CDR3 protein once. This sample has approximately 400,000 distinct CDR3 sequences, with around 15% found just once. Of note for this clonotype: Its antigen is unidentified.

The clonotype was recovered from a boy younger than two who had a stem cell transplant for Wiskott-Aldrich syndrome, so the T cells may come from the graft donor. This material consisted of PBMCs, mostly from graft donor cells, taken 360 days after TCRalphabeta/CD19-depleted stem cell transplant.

The chain's CDR3 is CAISSGLAGELFF. The CDR3 DNA follows: TGTGCCATCAGTTCAGGGTTGGCCGGGGAGCTGTTTTTT. The chain recombines TRBV10-3 with TRBJ2-2, with D possibly TRBD1 on 5 matching bases. V dropped 5 bases and J dropped 6 bases, with 10 bases sitting between them. The CDR3 has 13 residues. Germline values: CDR1 ENHRY, CDR2 SYGVKD.